The T cell receptor beta chain under discussion was sequenced for a study of cytomegalovirus exposure and HLA in healthy donors (dated by TCRdb to the late 2010s). For the wider study: According to an earlier analysis of 587 of the donors, some 170 million T cells yielded 117 million unique TCR beta sequences and approximately 300 Gb of sequence data. An early release that covered more than 550 HLA-typed donors contained around 330 gigabases of sequencing data and some 87 million unique TCR sequences. Among the roughly 380 genotyped donors, around 81% belonged to the genetic ancestry cluster associated with self-reported Caucasian donors. The study aimed to test whether signatures of past pathogen exposure could be identified by cataloging public T cell receptors. The study used immunosequencing to profile the T cell repertoires of some 600 subjects and linked those repertoires to cytomegalovirus serostatus. Along with the approximately 620-subject first cohort, a separate validation cohort of some 130 different subjects was used. High-throughput TCR immunosequencing, statistical association of individual TCRs with disease status, and machine learning were combined to predict cytomegalovirus infection status. A later analysis re-analyzed previously published TCR beta repertoires from approximately 670 donors and added high-resolution HLA genotyping to study TCR occurrence patterns. Rather than using new phenotypic data, the later analysis identified candidate immune exposures from TCR beta sequences and from how often those sequences occurred across donors. In an earlier analysis of roughly 580 of the donors, high-throughput TCR beta sequencing was used to judge whether each TCR beta V gene segment behaved as functional or pseudogenic. Alongside the repertoire data, information on donor age, sex, ethnicity and CMV serostatus was compiled. Genome-wide SNP genotypes for about 65% of the roughly 670 donors were used in a later genetic analysis, which treated that subset as a discovery cohort. All discovery cohort repertoires had been generated on a single sequencing platform. HLA typing covered class I and class II loci at four-digit resolution. Typing coverage varied by locus: roughly 620-640 donors for A, B, C, DRB1 and DQB1; roughly 500 for DQA1; over 600 for DPA1; fewer than 480 for DPB1. About 5 DR-DQ haplotypes were handled as single units for association and clustering, since linkage in the cohort was strong. On average, roughly 250,000 unique TCR beta nucleotide sequences were sequenced per donor among some 430 genotyped donors of the cohort, with around 19% of those sequences being non-productive.

A word on this clone: The target of this receptor is not known. Qualities for individual bases were not recorded, and no much larger clone is one base off.

Library construction relied on the immunoSEQ multiplex PCR assay. For the multiplex PCR, a mixture combining 60 forward primers for TCR Vbeta segments and 13 reverse primers for TCR Jbeta segments was used. Amplification of the CDR3 region of rearranged TCR beta genes was performed with a multiplex PCR assay on genomic DNA. Amplified TCR beta libraries were sequenced as 87-base-pair reads on the Illumina HiSeq System. In the authors' own workflow: A later analysis tallied 70 million to 100 million unique TCR beta chains across the 666 repertoires, and some 10 million of those chains were shared by two or more donors. Raw reads were error-corrected and collapsed into unique sequences with a nearest-neighbor algorithm that merged closely related sequences to remove PCR and sequencing errors. CDR3 sequences were aligned to IMGT reference sequences to assign V, D and J gene segments. Each retained sequence needed at least a six-nucleotide match to both a V gene segment and a J gene segment. A rearrangement was called productive if the CDR3 had no stop codons and remained in frame with V and J, and every other rearrangement was called non-productive. Following IMGT convention, CDR3 was defined as the stretch from the second conserved V-encoded cysteine up to the conserved J-encoded phenylalanine. The earlier analysis of about 560 of the donors excluded any sequence lacking an unambiguous match to a single V gene segment. In an earlier analysis of about 590 of the donors, a V segment was called functional when productive rearrangements were above 56.7%, and segregating when the standard deviation between donors exceeded 5%. A statistical classification framework was built to diagnose cytomegalovirus status from the catalog of TCR beta chain sequences. In a later analysis, V and J genes were assigned by comparing TCR nucleotide sequences against IMGT/GENE-DB human TR gene sequences. Using the TCRdist pipeline, a later analysis assigned CDR3 sequences along with most-parsimonious VDJ recombination scenarios. In a later analysis, every TCR beta chain was defined by the combination of its CDR3 amino acid sequence and its V-gene family, and reads without a unique V-gene family were dropped. To address suspected cross-contamination and a sequencing artifact, a later analysis removed approximately 600 highly shared, low-generation-probability nucleotide sequences. A later analysis calculated a clonal expansion index for each public chain from normalized within-repertoire ranks of inferred template counts. A later analysis computed generation probabilities with a VDJ recombination model fitted to out-of-frame rearrangements, and checked the results against IGoR. Hypergeometric tests were used in a later analysis to score TCR-TCR, TCR-HLA and TCR-CMV co-occurrence, with a repertoire-size bias correction applied to the TCR pairs. A later analysis estimated false discovery rates by permuting HLA or CMV assignments 20 times. In a later analysis, co-occurring TCRs were grouped with DBSCAN, and TCRdist sequence similarity was added when clustering was performed within HLA-allele-positive subsets. Co-occurrence clustering excluded repertoires with fewer than 30,000 or more than 120,000 public chains, plus five with anomalous nucleotide sharing. TCRdb re-hosts the immuneACCESS table, in-frame sequences only. Its copies lack some clones; in the studies checked, an unresolved V gene accounts for under half of them, and the cause for the rest is not known. Clone size and V and J calls were adopted from that table, with D and trimming inferred from the DNA. The sample table records some 120,000 clones; more than 65% of these occur just once. About 1.7% of the sample goes to the ten largest clones.

Clipping removes 4 bases from V and 5 bases from J, with 16 as the unmatched junction base count. CDR1 and CDR2 (SGHAT, FQNNGV) derive from the germline V gene. The CDR3 runs 18 amino acids, cysteine and phenylalanine included. The kept DNA is CDR3 alone, 54 bases in frame from the first base. In total, around 600 healthy bone marrow donors made up the cohort. At the time of sampling, every cohort member was nominally healthy, though immune exposures that went unrecorded were likely present. The donor was CMV seronegative and was included in the group of about 400 seronegative cohort members. A peripheral blood sample was provided by each donor, and peripheral blood mononuclear cells were used for TCR beta sequencing. Genomic DNA was extracted from the blood cell samples with the Qiagen DNeasy Blood Extraction Kit. Broader findings and caveats from the paper: Sequencing depth was assumed to be roughly uniform across donors in the presence/absence analyses, though that assumption may not hold. The sequencing pipeline was judged likely to have produced a cluster of highly shared sequence variants as a technical artifact. In an earlier analysis of roughly 500 of the donors, most TCR beta V segments appeared in productive rearrangements about 87% or about 30% of the time, broadly matching IMGT annotations. In a later analysis, 15,000 to 20,000 TCR beta sequences were associated with specific HLA alleles at a false discovery rate of 0.05. According to the authors, the approach could potentially be generalized to other disease states and immunological phenotypes. Compared with the approximately 670-donor mean, donors in an Asian-associated ancestry cluster had fewer N-insertions in productive TCRs, according to a later genetic analysis. According to a later analysis, most CMV-associated TCR beta chains appeared to be HLA-restricted, and the HLA associations seemed to be driven largely by CMV exposure. A further reported finding was that TCR beta sequences accurately predicted the HLA-A and HLA-B alleles for most subjects in the first cohort. Only TCR beta chains were sequenced in this cohort, and the absence of alpha or paired-chain data limited detectable features. In vitro tests confirmed that a few of the cytomegalovirus-associated TCR beta chains recognize cytomegalovirus antigens. Across donors, most TCR sequences were observed very rarely, whereas some public TCRs were present in many individuals. Cytomegalovirus status was reported to be diagnosed by the classifier with high specificity and sensitivity in both the original and validation cohorts. CMV serostatus was the only immune exposure information available for the cohort. Linkage disequilibrium might explain the correlated functional status among segregating V segments, but an unknown experimental factor could not be excluded. Over 15 rarely observed V segments, including chromosome 9 orphons, were excluded from the earlier analysis of several hundred of the donors because counts were too low. A later analysis found that HLA-associated TCR beta chains were more clonally expanded and had lower generation probabilities than equally common non-associated chains. In a later analysis, TCR association rates were found to vary across HLA loci, with the most associated TCRs seen for DRB1 alleles and the fewest for HLA-C alleles. According to a later analysis, parvovirus B19, influenza, CMV and Epstein-Barr virus appeared linked to several top co-occurrence clusters. The study gave a list of about 160 TCR beta chains associated with cytomegalovirus. Some IMGT-functional V segments, including TRBV6-2 and TRBV6-3, could not be distinguished by the 87-base-pair reads and were therefore excluded. V-gene and J-gene trimming of TCR beta chains was associated with a missense DCLRE1C variant in a later genetic analysis, and the association was replicated in an independent cohort. HLA typing was unavailable for some donors at each locus, so association tests used only the typed subset. When HLA alleles, especially DR and DQ, strongly co-occurred, TCR associations were difficult to assign to individual alleles.

The V gene is TRBV11-2 and the J gene is TRBJ2-5; TRBD2 agrees with 10 junctional bases. Material: PBMCs. The receptor was isolated from a man younger than 35 in good health and CMV-seronegative. At the DNA level, the sequence is TGTGCCAGCAGCTCCGGGCTAGCGGGGGCCTCGCACCGGGAGACCCAGTACTTC. The encoded protein is CASSSGLAGASHRETQYF.